The rows below give T cell receptor beta chains drawn from one sample of a study of molecular identifiers for immune sequencing clone quantification. TCRdb reprocessed the PCR reads via MiXCR and lists one record per CDR3 protein. The data show a few hundred thousand distinct CDR3 sequences, roughly a quarter seen once. Input material: naive CD8+ T cells from blood, with Jurkat cell RNA spiked in. All receptors come from a human donor in good health. Some libraries in this study had Jurkat cell RNA spiked in. Each CDR3 is given without its conserved first and last residue.

TRBJ2-4 TRBV7-3 ASSLGGGADIQY
TRBJ1-5 TRBV19 ASSIGTRAGGNQPQH
TRBJ2-1 TRBV11-2 ASSLELLEEQF
TRBJ1-1 TRBV29-1 SVDRDGSNTEAF
TRBJ2-7 TRBV7-3 ASSFGTGTGLYEQY
TRBJ2-2 TRBV7-6 ASSMPSGTVSGELF
TRBJ2-7 TRBV30 AWSLTGNEQY
TRBJ1-5 TRBV20-1 SARVRGGDRVYQPQH
TRBJ2-7 TRBV29-1 SVDGGRPPYGQY
TRBJ2-1 TRBV11-3 ATSLDVTKEQF
TRBJ1-1 TRBV2 ASSLKGDGTEAF
TRBJ2-6 TRBV7-9 ASSLDVGANVLT
TRBJ2-1 TRBV5-1 ASSLALDRNNEQF
TRBJ2-3 TRBV14 ASSLAWTGGTDTQY
TRBJ2-1 TRBV5-6 ASSPGLGEQF
TRBJ2-2 TRBV7-6 ASSSPGIGVPGELF
TRBJ2-2 TRBV23-1 ASSQSPGRPRTGELF
TRBJ2-2 TRBV30 AWSFRDTRIANTGELF
TRBJ2-5 TRBV7-9 ASSTDSRGVTQY
TRBJ2-1 TRBV30 AWIGPVNEQL
TRBJ2-2 TRBV19 ASIALGGTNTGELF
TRBJ2-7 TRBV7-9 ARSLSGYVAYEQY
TRBJ2-2 TRBV4-3 ASSQEGLAGNTGELF
TRBJ2-3 TRBV6-5 ASSSSLVSTQY
TRBJ2-1 TRBV5-4 ASSLELSSYNEQF